A selection of T cell receptor beta chains follows, all from one sample in a study of glioma-infiltrating T cells. TCRdb called the multiplex PCR reads again in MiXCR, with one record for every CDR3 protein. Of more than 300,000 distinct CDR3 sequences listed, 41% are singletons. The sequencing input was glioma tissue, nonneoplastic brain tissue, or PBMCs (not recorded which). The source is a human donor with low-grade glioma or glioblastoma, undergoing nonglioma brain surgery, or in good health (not recorded which). The CDR3 runs from the conserved cysteine through the conserved F or W. The order of the fields is clone size, D gene, V gene, J gene, CDR3 protein, CDR3 DNA. D genes are given only for firm matches. Clone size is shown for a subset of rows, as once, few, many or a class of expanded clone.

NA	NA	TRBV3-1	TRBJ1-1	CASSPPTEAEAFF	TGTGCCAGCAGCCCCCCGACAGAGGCTGAAGCTTTCTTT
NA	NA	TRBV15	TRBJ1-5	CATSRDRVPTQVEVSNQPQHF	TGTGCCACCAGCAGAGATAGGGTCCCCACCCAGGTGGAGGTTAGCAATCAGCCCCAGCATTTT
few	NA	TRBV12-3/TRBV12-4	TRBJ1-2	CASSFKTAHYGYTF	TGTGCCAGCAGTTTCAAGACAGCCCACTATGGCTACACCTTC
many	NA	TRBV28	TRBJ1-2	CASSPGTASYGYTF	TGTGCCAGCAGTCCAGGGACGGCGTCCTATGGCTACACCTTC
many	NA	TRBV6-2/TRBV6-3	TRBJ2-5	CASSYATGVETQYF	TGTGCCAGCAGTTACGCTACGGGAGTGGAGACCCAGTACTTC
few	NA	TRBV7-9	TRBJ2-7	CASSLEEGKPTYEQYF	TGTGCCAGCAGCTTAGAGGAGGGGAAACCTACCTACGAGCAGTACTTC
NA	NA	TRBV2	TRBJ2-7	CASKASDASYEQYF	TGTGCCAGCAAGGCTAGTGATGCCTCCTACGAGCAGTACTTC
few	NA	TRBV7-2	TRBJ2-7	CASSLVRASYEQYF	TGTGCCAGCAGCTTAGTGAGGGCCTCCTACGAGCAGTACTTC
NA	TRBD1	TRBV29-1	TRBJ1-1	CSVGTGSPEAFF	TGCAGCGTCGGGACAGGGTCCCCTGAAGCTTTCTTT
NA	NA	TRBV7-9	TRBJ2-3	CASSPSDMGWTDTQYF	TGTGCCAGCAGTCCCTCGGACATGGGGTGGACAGATACGCAGTATTTT
many	TRBD2	TRBV27	TRBJ2-7	CASSTSGTSGRLYEQYF	TGTGCCAGCAGTACCTCCGGGACTAGCGGGAGGTTGTACGAGCAGTACTTC
NA	NA	TRBV20-1	TRBJ2-7	CSARGGRGAPYEQYF	TGCAGTGCTAGAGGTGGTCGGGGGGCCCCCTACGAGCAGTACTTC
once	NA	TRBV4-3	TRBJ2-7	CASSQVYSWTNEQYF	TGCGCCAGCAGCCAAGTTTATTCATGGACAAACGAGCAGTACTTC
NA	NA	TRBV7-3	TRBJ2-4	CASSLGVKNIQYF	TGTGCCAGCAGCTTAGGTGTCAAAAACATTCAGTACTTC
few	TRBD2	TRBV20-1	TRBJ2-7	CSARPLSSGRPEYEQYF	TGCAGTGCCCGTCCCCTCTCTAGCGGGAGGCCAGAATACGAGCAGTACTTC
NA	NA	TRBV11-2	TRBJ1-1	CAGRQVDLVVYTEAFF	TGCGCCGGCAGACAAGTGGACTTGGTCGTGTACACTGAAGCTTTCTTT
NA	NA	TRBV7-9	TRBJ2-6	CASSRKGSGANVLTF	TGTGCCAGCAGTCGAAAAGGGTCTGGGGCCAACGTCCTGACTTTC
NA	NA	TRBV20-1	TRBJ1-2	CSARAGRETYYGYTF	TGCAGTGCTAGAGCAGGGAGGGAAACTTACTATGGCTACACCTTC
NA	TRBD2	TRBV5-1	TRBJ2-7	CASSRPGLEADEQYF	TGCGCCAGCAGCCGCCCGGGACTAGAAGCTGACGAGCAGTACTTC
few	TRBD2	TRBV20-1	TRBJ2-3	CSARLAGTITDTQYF	TGCAGTGCTAGACTAGCGGGAACAATCACAGATACGCAGTATTTT
many	TRBD2	TRBV20-1	TRBJ2-3	CSALSGRVADTQYF	TGCAGTGCGCTTAGCGGGAGGGTAGCAGATACGCAGTATTTT
NA	NA	TRBV27	TRBJ2-5	CASSFNPGRETQYF	TGTGCCAGCAGTTTCAATCCGGGCCGGGAGACCCAGTACTTC
few	NA	TRBV18	TRBJ2-2	CASSPPGGKRLLTGELFF	TGTGCCAGCTCACCACCTGGTGGCAAGCGTCTACTCACCGGGGAGCTGTTTTTT
many	TRBD1	TRBV25-1	TRBJ2-5	CASSPGDPDRETQYF	TGTGCCAGTAGCCCCGGTGATCCGGACAGGGAGACCCAGTACTTC
NA	NA	TRBV10-3	TRBJ1-1	CAISNYGGTEAFF	TGTGCCATCAGTAATTACGGGGGGACTGAAGCTTTCTTT
NA	NA	TRBV20-1	TRBJ2-3	CSALLIGRGKLTDTQCF	TGCAGTGCTCTCTTAATTGGCCGCGGGAAGCTCACAGATACGCAGTGTTTT
NA	NA	TRBV20-1	TRBJ2-7	CSARDADWSSYEQYF	TGCAGTGCTAGGGACGCCGACTGGAGCTCCTACGAGCAGTACTTC
NA	NA	TRBV28	TRBJ1-6	CSSNSPLGTSPLHF	TGTTCCAGCAACTCTCCTTTAGGGACTTCACCCCTCCACTTT
NA	TRBD2	TRBV20-1	TRBJ2-7	CSARETSGTYEQYF	TGCAGTGCTAGAGAGACTAGCGGCACCTACGAGCAGTACTTC
many	TRBD1	TRBV20-1	TRBJ1-5	CSALTGNSNQPQHF	TGCAGTGCTCTGACAGGGAATAGCAATCAGCCCCAGCATTTT
NA	NA	TRBV28	TRBJ1-1	CASSFRSAEAFF	TGTGCCAGCAGTTTTCGGAGTGCTGAAGCTTTCTTT
NA	NA	TRBV12-3/TRBV12-4	TRBJ2-7	CASSDRGMGYEQYF	TGTGCCAGCAGCGATCGGGGGATGGGCTACGAGCAGTACTTC
few	TRBD2	TRBV6-1	TRBJ2-1	CASSTWGGSYNEQFF	TGTGCCAGCAGCACCTGGGGGGGTTCCTACAATGAGCAGTTCTTC
many	TRBD2	TRBV6-2/TRBV6-3	TRBJ2-1	CASSTSGRAHEQFF	TGTGCCAGCAGCACAAGCGGGAGGGCCCATGAGCAGTTCTTC
NA	TRBD1	TRBV7-9	TRBJ2-7	CASSLGTGLSEQYF	TGTGCCAGCAGCCTCGGGACAGGGTTGAGCGAGCAGTACTTC
NA	NA	TRBV4-1	TRBJ2-3	CASSQEWNTDTQYF	TGCGCCAGCAGCCAAGAGTGGAACACCGATACGCAGTATTTT
many	NA	TRBV7-9	TRBJ2-5	CASRPLMGEVETQYF	TGTGCCAGCAGGCCCCTGATGGGGGAGGTGGAGACCCAGTACTTC
few	TRBD1	TRBV6-1	TRBJ1-1	CASSLDRAGTEAFF	TGTGCCAGCAGTTTGGACAGGGCTGGCACTGAAGCTTTCTTT
many	TRBD1	TRBV6-1	TRBJ1-2	CASSRDRTDYGYTF	TGTGCCAGCAGTCGGGACAGGACAGATTATGGCTACACCTTC
many	NA	TRBV28	TRBJ2-5	CASSPPGLQETQYF	TGTGCCAGCAGTCCCCCGGGCCTCCAAGAGACCCAGTACTTC
NA	TRBD2	TRBV6-2/TRBV6-3	TRBJ2-5	CASSYSGLAGQETQYF	TGTGCCAGCAGTTACTCGGGACTAGCGGGACAAGAGACCCAGTACTTC
few	NA	TRBV6-1	TRBJ2-7	CASSEPLDRSSYEQYF	TGTGCCAGCAGTGAACCCTTAGACCGAAGCTCCTACGAGCAGTACTTC
NA	TRBD1	TRBV27	TRBJ2-7	CASSSWTGGSYERYF	TGTGCCAGCAGTTCGTGGACAGGGGGATCCTACGAGCGGTACTTC
many	NA	TRBV27	TRBJ2-3	CASSTRTLYTDTQYF	TGTGCCAGCAGTACCCGGACACTCTACACAGATACGCAGTATTTT
NA	NA	TRBV7-2	TRBJ2-3	CASSFGETSKTDTQYF	TGTGCCAGCAGCTTTGGGGAGACTAGTAAGACAGATACGCAGTATTTT
NA	NA	TRBV5-1	TRBJ2-7	CASSLVGSVSYEQYF	TGCGCCAGCAGCTTGGTCGGTAGCGTCTCCTACGAGCAGTACTTC
few	NA	TRBV10-3	TRBJ2-1	CASSGLHEQFF	TGTGCCAGCTCGGGACTTCATGAGCAGTTCTTC
few	TRBD1	TRBV7-2	TRBJ1-2	CASSLDAVTGDF	TGTGCCAGCAGCTTAGATGCAGTGACAGGGGATTTC
few	NA	TRBV7-2	TRBJ1-1	CASSIRHGGGDEAFF	TGTGCCAGCAGCATCCGACATGGGGGCGGCGATGAAGCTTTCTTT
few	NA	TRBV6-2/TRBV6-3	TRBJ1-1	CASTRLGAPNTEAFF	TGTGCCAGCACCCGCCTAGGGGCCCCGAACACTGAAGCTTTCTTT
NA	NA	TRBV28	TRBJ2-3	CASRFRRDPYGDTQYF	TGTGCCAGCAGATTTCGGCGGGACCCTTACGGGGATACGCAGTATTTT
few	TRBD2	TRBV20-1	TRBJ2-2	CSARPPGPAGKAGELFF	TGCAGTGCTAGACCCCCCGGGCCAGCGGGAAAGGCCGGGGAGCTGTTTTTT
many	NA	TRBV27	TRBJ1-2	CASRRTQANYGYTF	TGTGCCAGCAGGAGGACACAAGCTAACTATGGCTACACCTTC